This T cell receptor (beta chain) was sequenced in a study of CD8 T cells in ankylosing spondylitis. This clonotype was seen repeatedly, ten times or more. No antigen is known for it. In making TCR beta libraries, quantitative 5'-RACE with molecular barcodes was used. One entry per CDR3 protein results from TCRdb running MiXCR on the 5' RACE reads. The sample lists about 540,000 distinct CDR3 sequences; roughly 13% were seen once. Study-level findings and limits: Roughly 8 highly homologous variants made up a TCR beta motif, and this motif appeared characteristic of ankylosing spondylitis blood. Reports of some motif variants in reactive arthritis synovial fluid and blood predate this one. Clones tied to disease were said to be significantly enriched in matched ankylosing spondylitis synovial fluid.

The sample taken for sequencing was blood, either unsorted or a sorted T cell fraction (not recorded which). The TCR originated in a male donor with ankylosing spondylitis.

CDR3 sequence reads: CASSLGQGDAEAFF. CDR3 coding DNA: TGCGCCAGCAGCCTAGGACAGGGAGACGCTGAAGCTTTCTTT. The chain links TRBV5-1 to TRBJ1-1; 8 bases are a match to TRBD1. The CDR3 consists of 14 residues. The V and J ends lost 4 bases and 6 bases, in that order; junction bases with no gene match: 8. CDR1 SGHRS and CDR2 YFSETQ come from the germline V gene.